This T cell receptor beta chain was found in a study of blood T cell repertoires in COVID-19. With V trimmed by 0 bases and J by 9 bases, 8 bases remained unmatched. Germline V gives CDR1 SGHRS, CDR2 YFSETQ. The CDR3 is 16 residues long. Authors' analysis steps: Nucleated cell counts were estimated from reference gene primer amplification. The table came from immunoSEQ multiplex PCR; TCRdb's copy has only in-frame clones and leaves some out. V, J and clone size are taken as reported in that table, and D and trimming were inferred from the DNA itself. The sample shows roughly 100,000 clones, just over 85% of them seen only once. This clone came up once.

This TCR was recovered from a human donor in a cohort sampled during active COVID-19. This rearrangement joins TRBV5-1 to TRBJ2-1; TRBD2 matches 11 bases. Sequencing was carried out using peripheral blood. The CDR3 spells CASSLALAGGFSEQFF. The CDR3 DNA reads TGCGCCAGCAGCTTGGCCCTAGCGGGAGGATTCAGTGAGCAGTTCTTC.